What follows are 9 T cell receptor beta chains derived from one specimen sequenced in a study of shared clonotypes between healthy human individuals. Profiled with immunoSEQ multiplex PCR; TCRdb holds only in-frame clones, not every one. The sample yields roughly 2 million clones, roughly 95% seen once. Sample: naive CD4+ T cells sorted from blood. The subset was: CD45RA+ positively selected. The receptors were sampled from a man aged 18-30 years in good health.

The CDR3 sequence: CASSGTSGTGELFF. In DNA form, the CDR3 reads TGTGCCAGCAGCGGGACTAGCGGCACCGGGGAGCTGTTTTTT. The V and J genes are TRBV27 and TRBJ2-2, with TRBD2 identical over 11 bases. V dropped 6 bases and J dropped 4; count of bases not matched to a gene: 1. The CDR3 is made up of 14 amino acids. Germline CDR1 MNHEY, CDR2 SMNVEV (reference sequence).

The chain combines TRBV7-8 with TRBJ1-1, with 9 bases identical to TRBD1. With V trimmed by 6 bases and J by 6 bases, 5 bases remained unmatched. Germline V lookup: CDR1 SGHVS, CDR2 FQNEAQ. The CDR3 is 13 amino acids. The CDR3: CASRVDRGAEAFF. The CDR3 DNA is TGTGCCAGCAGGGTGGACAGGGGCGCTGAAGCTTTCTTT.

This chain joins TRBV30 and TRBJ2-4; a weak D match, TRBD2 (7 bases). Germline V gives CDR1 GTSNPN, CDR2 SVGIG (reference sequence). The V gene lost 4 bases and the J gene lost 0 bases, with 16 bases spanning the gap. The CDR3 loop spans 16 amino acids. For the CDR3, the DNA is TGTGCCTGGACGGCTTACGGGGGGCTAGCCAAAAACATTCAGTACTTC. It specifies CAWTAYGGLAKNIQYF.

The V call is TRBV30, the J call TRBJ1-5, with a weak D call TRBD1 (6 bases). CDR3 length: 15 amino acids. The V gene lost 8 bases and the J gene lost 2 bases, with 19 bases spanning the gap. Germline CDR1 is GTSNPN and CDR2 is SVGIG (reference sequence). The CDR3 DNA follows: TGTGCCGTAACAGTACAGGGAGGGGGCAATCAGCCCCAGCATTTT. Translated: CAVTVQGGGNQPQHF. Full variable domain (outside the CDR3, taken from reference TRBV30 and TRBJ1-5): SQTIHQWPATLVQPVGSPLSLECTVEGTSNPNLYWYRQAAGRGLQLLFYSVGIGQISSEVPQNLSASRPQDRQFILSSKKLLLSDSGFYLCAVTVQGGGNQPQHFGDGTRLSIL.

V usage is TRBV5-4 and J usage is TRBJ2-3, with D maybe TRBD2 (5 bases). The germline V gene encodes CDR1 SGHNT and CDR2 YYREEE (reference sequence). This CDR3 has 15 residues. Between the trimmed V and J ends, which lost 1 base and 3 bases, there was a span of 12 bases. The CDR3 DNA follows: TGTGCCAGCAGCTTGAGTAGAGGCGGGACAGATACGCAGTATTTT. Its protein product is CASSLSRGGTDTQYF. The variable domain in full, completed from reference TRBV5-4 and TRBJ2-3, reads ETGVTQSPTHLIKTRGQQVTLRCSSQSGHNTVSWYQQALGQGPQFIFQYYREEENGRGNFPPRFSGLQFPNYSSELNVNALELDDSALYLCASSLSRGGTDTQYFGPGTRLTVL.

The V call is TRBV27, the J call TRBJ2-7; tentative D call: TRBD2 (6 bases). In germline, CDR1 is MNHEY, CDR2 SMNVEV (reference sequence). The CDR3 is made up of 14 amino acids. With 10 bases removed from V and 3 bases from J, the gap between germline ends came to 19 bases. The CDR3 bases are TGTGCCACCCGTCTCCTACTGGAGGGCTACGAGCAGTACTTC. Protein product: CATRLLLEGYEQYF.

This clone was found once. This rearrangement joins TRBV19 to TRBJ1-1; 9 nucleotides agree with TRBD1. CDR1 and CDR2 (germline): LNHDA, SQIVND (reference sequence). V was clipped by 10 bases and J by 4 bases; unmatched bases: 7. The CDR3 runs to 13 residues. For the CDR3, the DNA is TGTGCCACTACGGGACAGGGAATCACTGAAGCTTTCTTT. The encoded protein is CATTGQGITEAFF.

The chain uses TRBV9 and TRBJ1-2; TRBD1 matches 7 bases. V was pared by 4 bases and J by 7 bases, with 10 bases of the junction left unmatched. The length of the CDR3 is 14 residues. Germline V gene data show CDR1 as SGDLS and CDR2 as YYNGEE. CDR3 region: CASSTLWAGGGYTF. The CDR3 nucleotides are TGTGCCAGCAGCACGTTGTGGGCAGGGGGTGGCTACACCTTC.

The CDR3 coding sequence is TGTGCCAGCAGAGATAAGGCGGAGGGCTACACCTTC. Protein: CASRDKAEGYTF. The chain uses TRBV6-6 and TRBJ1-2; D unresolved. V lost 6 bases to trimming and J lost 8 bases, with 13 bases between them. CDR1 and CDR2 from the germline V gene are MNHNY and SVGAGI (reference sequence). This CDR3 spans 12 amino acids.